This paragraph covers one T cell receptor beta chain sequence. The record originates from a study of blood T cell repertoires in COVID-19. Overall study: Collection of acute and convalescent COVID-19 samples took place in the United States, Italy and Spain. Nucleic acid was either cDNA or gDNA, and it came from T cells, B-cell-depleted T cells, or PBMCs.

How the authors handled the data: Amplification from reference gene primers served as the basis for estimated nucleated cell counts. TCRdb's table, derived via immunoSEQ multiplex PCR, lists solely in-frame clones and lacks some. V, J and clone size were drawn from that table, and D and trimming were deduced from the DNA. This table has approximately 120,000 clones, roughly four fifths appearing once. The TCR sequence derives from a human donor in a cohort sampled during active COVID-19. Sequenced material: peripheral blood.

Here the CDR3 reads CASSLTGVSQETQYF. DNA for the CDR3: TGTGCCAGCAGCTTAACGGGAGTAAGCCAAGAGACCCAGTACTTC. J is TRBJ2-5 and V is TRBV7-3, with D maybe TRBD2 (5 bases). The CDR3 runs to 15 residues. V was pared by 0 bases and J by 1 base, with 9 bases between. Germline CDR1 is SGHTA and CDR2 is FQGTGA.